This entry is about one T cell receptor beta chain. As originally analysed: Amplification with reference gene primers provided the estimates of nucleated cell counts. Sequencing used immunoSEQ multiplex PCR; TCRdb keeps in-frame clones, though not all of them. V, J and clone size are taken as reported in that table, and D and trimming were inferred from the DNA itself. The sample consists of some 210,000 clones, approximately 91% of them appearing once. This entry belongs to a study of blood T cell repertoires in COVID-19. Study overall: Acute-phase and convalescent COVID-19 samples originated in the United States, Italy and Spain. The cDNA or gDNA used as material had been derived from T cells, B-cell-depleted T cells, or PBMCs.

J was trimmed by 7 bases and V by 4 bases; bases with no gene match: 24. The V gene's germline CDR1 is KGHSH and CDR2 LQKENI. The CDR3 loop spans 20 amino acids. The sequence was obtained from a woman aged 35 to 49 who had recovered from COVID-19. Sequenced: peripheral blood. The chain recombines TRBV18 with TRBJ2-7; 11 bases match TRBD2. The CDR3 loop is CASSRVGPSPASGRPLEQYF. The DNA of the CDR3 is TGTGCCAGCTCACGGGTGGGACCGTCCCCGGCTAGCGGGAGGCCTCTAGAGCAGTACTTC.